A selection of T cell receptor beta chains follows, all from one sample in a study of regulatory T cells in long-lasting Graves disease. Each CDR3 protein is one row after TCRdb ran MiXCR on the multiplex PCR reads. The sample shows hundreds of thousands of distinct CDR3 sequences, approximately 16% of them seen only once. The same sample was also studied in work on T cells in Graves' hyperthyroidism and ophthalmopathy.

Sequenced material: peripheral blood mononuclear cells (PBMCs), taken at new diagnosis, from a patient treated with antithyroid drugs. The receptors shown here come from a woman aged 25 to 45 with Graves disease. The CDR3 runs from the conserved cysteine through the conserved F or W. D genes are given only for firm matches. The listing skips clone size in some rows; elsewhere it reads once, few, many or a size class.

D	size	V	J	CDR3	DNA
TRBD2	few	TRBV7-9	TRBJ2-4	CASSLGREGLAKNIQYF	TGTGCCAGCAGCTTAGGGCGGGAGGGCCTAGCCAAAAACATTCAGTACTTC
-	-	TRBV19	TRBJ2-7	CASSYGAFSYEQYF	TGTGCCAGTAGTTACGGGGCTTTCTCCTACGAGCAGTACTTC
TRBD1	-	TRBV29-1	TRBJ2-1	CSAEGTGSYNEQFF	TGCAGCGCTGAAGGGACAGGGAGTTACAATGAGCAGTTCTTC
-	many	TRBV20-1	TRBJ2-1	CSAEPGGWVINEQFF	TGCAGTGCCGAACCGGGCGGGTGGGTCATCAATGAGCAGTTCTTC
-	few	TRBV28	TRBJ2-6	CASARSSGANVLTF	TGTGCCAGCGCCAGGAGCTCTGGGGCCAACGTCCTGACTTTC
TRBD1	many	TRBV2	TRBJ1-2	CASLETGTGVSGYTF	TGTGCCAGCTTAGAAACCGGGACAGGGGTCTCTGGCTACACCTTC
-	many	TRBV28	TRBJ2-5	CASSLPRQQETQYF	TGTGCCAGCAGTTTACCCAGACAGCAAGAGACCCAGTACTTC
-	many	TRBV28	TRBJ2-1	CASSLLSGSYNEQFF	TGTGCCAGCAGTCTCCTGTCGGGGTCCTACAATGAGCAGTTCTTC
-	-	TRBV12-3/TRBV12-4	TRBJ1-1	CASSPSRVNTEAFF	TGTGCCAGCAGCCCGTCCAGGGTGAACACTGAAGCTTTCTTT
-	many	TRBV7-2	TRBJ2-7	CASSSRSHEQYF	TGTGCCAGCAGCTCGCGCAGCCACGAGCAGTACTTC
-	many	TRBV27	TRBJ1-1	CASSYAWNTEAFF	TGTGCCAGCAGTTATGCATGGAACACTGAAGCTTTCTTT
-	-	TRBV4-3	TRBJ2-5	CASSQTVPGSVQETQYF	TGCGCCAGCAGCCAGACCGTCCCGGGGAGCGTTCAAGAGACCCAGTACTTC
-	-	TRBV30	TRBJ2-2	CAWTGAGELFF	TGTGCCTGGACAGGGGCCGGGGAGCTGTTTTTT
-	few	TRBV7-8	TRBJ2-6	CASSPRRSGANVLTF	TGTGCCAGCAGCCCCAGGCGCTCTGGGGCCAACGTCCTGACTTTC
-	-	TRBV5-1	TRBJ1-2	CASRMDGGVYGYTF	TGCGCCAGCAGAATGGACGGTGGCGTCTATGGCTACACCTTC
-	-	TRBV6-5	TRBJ1-5	CASSYLQPDSNQPQHF	TGTGCCAGCAGTTACTTACAGCCAGATAGCAATCAGCCCCAGCATTTT
-	many	TRBV20-1	TRBJ2-5	CSAQTGTQETQYF	TGCAGTGCCCAAACAGGGACACAAGAGACCCAGTACTTC
-	many	TRBV11-2	TRBJ1-5	CASSWDGTLSNQPQHF	TGTGCCAGCAGCTGGGACGGGACCCTTAGCAATCAGCCCCAGCATTTT
TRBD1	-	TRBV7-9	TRBJ1-1	CASSRTGVVNTEAFF	TGTGCCAGCAGCCGAACAGGGGTTGTGAACACTGAAGCTTTCTTT
-	-	TRBV6-1	TRBJ1-1	CASSAQEGPTGRGDTEAFF	TGTGCCAGCAGCGCACAAGAGGGGCCCACGGGACGGGGAGACACTGAAGCTTTCTTT
TRBD1	few	TRBV11-2	TRBJ2-5	CASSPGRYRGHQETQCF	TGTGCCAGCAGCCCCGGTCGGTACAGGGGGCACCAAGAGACCCAGTGCTTC
-	many	TRBV27	TRBJ2-1	CASSSRLVSNEQFF	TGTGCCAGCAGTTCCCGACTAGTTAGCAATGAGCAGTTCTTC
TRBD2	-	TRBV9	TRBJ2-6	CASTGREGSGANVLTF	TGTGCCAGCACTGGCAGGGAGGGGTCTGGGGCCAACGTCCTGACTTTC
-	-	TRBV7-9	TRBJ2-2	CASSRGWRSANTGELFF	TGTGCCAGCAGCCGGGGTTGGAGGAGCGCGAACACCGGGGAGCTGTTTTTT
-	-	TRBV19	TRBJ1-3	CASSIAGNRRNTIYF	TGTGCCAGTAGTATAGCCGGGAATCGCCGCAACACCATATATTTT
-	many	TRBV11-2	TRBJ2-5	CASSFVGNYQETQYF	TGTGCCAGCAGCTTTGTTGGAAATTATCAAGAGACCCAGTACTTC
-	many	TRBV28	TRBJ2-7	CASSSGLPYEQYF	TGTGCCAGCAGTTCCGGACTCCCCTACGAGCAGTACTTC
-	once	TRBV2	TRBJ2-7	CASSEQGGDEQYF	TGTGCCAGCAGTGAGCAGGGAGGCGACGAGCAGTACTTC
-	-	TRBV19	TRBJ2-1	CASSILGVDEQFF	TGTGCCAGTAGTATCCTGGGAGTAGATGAGCAGTTCTTC
-	many	TRBV28	TRBJ2-1	CASSLPLQGVVGNEQFF	TGTGCCAGCAGTTTACCTTTGCAAGGGGTGGTGGGGAATGAGCAGTTCTTC
TRBD1	-	TRBV9	TRBJ1-1	CASSGRFWDRDTEAFF	TGTGCCAGCAGCGGGCGATTCTGGGACAGGGACACTGAAGCTTTCTTT
TRBD2	many	TRBV27	TRBJ2-3	CASSPGTSEYF	TGTGCCAGCAGCCCCGGGACTAGCGAGTATTTT
-	-	TRBV7-2	TRBJ1-4	CASSTGTPGTREKLFF	TGTGCCAGCAGCACCGGGACGCCCGGTACTCGTGAAAAACTGTTTTTT
TRBD2	few	TRBV10-2	TRBJ2-7	CASSETSGSFGEQYF	TGCGCCAGCAGTGAGACTAGCGGGAGTTTCGGCGAGCAGTACTTC
TRBD2	-	TRBV29-1	TRBJ2-1	CSVDPGLADNEQFF	TGCAGCGTTGATCCAGGACTAGCGGACAATGAGCAGTTCTTC
-	many	TRBV12-3/TRBV12-4	TRBJ2-7	CASALASSSYEQYF	TGTGCCAGTGCTCTTGCGAGTTCGTCCTACGAGCAGTACTTC
TRBD2	-	TRBV11-2	TRBJ2-7	CASSSPRTSGGVKQYF	TGTGCCAGCAGCTCCCCTAGGACTAGCGGGGGGGTGAAGCAGTACTTC
TRBD2	few	TRBV3-1	TRBJ2-1	CASSLGTSGLPIF	TGTGCCAGCAGCCTCGGGACTAGCGGATTACCTATCTTC
-	few	TRBV10-3	TRBJ2-1	CAISAGRDEQFF	TGTGCCATCAGTGCCGGGAGAGATGAGCAGTTCTTC
-	-	TRBV18	TRBJ2-1	CASSPPSSYEQFF	TGTGCCAGCTCACCACCGTCTTCCTATGAGCAGTTCTTC
TRBD2	few	TRBV20-1	TRBJ2-7	CSAVGLSGRPEQYF	TGCAGTGCCGTGGGACTTAGCGGGAGACCCGAGCAGTACTTC
TRBD1	many	TRBV5-1	TRBJ2-3	CASSFGRGTDTQYF	TGTGCCAGCAGTTTTGGCAGGGGGACAGATACGCAGTATTTT
TRBD2	many	TRBV20-1	TRBJ2-3	CSARASGSTDTQYF	TGCAGTGCTAGAGCTAGCGGGAGCACAGATACGCAGTATTTT
TRBD1	-	TRBV19	TRBJ1-5	CATRGLGYSNQPQHF	TGTGCCACTAGGGGGCTGGGTTATAGCAATCAGCCCCAGCATTTT
TRBD2	-	TRBV15	TRBJ2-2	CATSRPSGRADTGELFF	TGTGCCACCAGCCGACCCAGCGGGAGGGCCGACACCGGGGAGCTGTTTTTT
-	many	TRBV6-5	TRBJ1-5	CASRYSKDSPKHF	TGTGCCAGCAGATACTCGAAAGACTCGCCCAAGCATTTT
-	many	TRBV5-1	TRBJ1-1	CASSLSRQAEAFF	TGCGCCAGCAGCTTGTCGAGACAGGCGGAAGCTTTCTTT
-	-	TRBV4-3	TRBJ1-5	CASSQDSRPVDQPQHF	TGCGCCAGCAGCCAAGATTCCCGGCCTGTCGATCAGCCCCAGCATTTT
-	-	TRBV27	TRBJ1-5	CASSLQGPHPQHF	TGTGCCAGCAGTCTCCAGGGACCCCATCCCCAGCATTTT
-	many	TRBV11-2	TRBJ2-1	CASSLNQGEQFF	TGTGCCAGCAGCTTAAATCAGGGTGAGCAGTTCTTC
-	many	TRBV3-1	TRBJ1-1	CASSPGGAESAEAFF	TGTGCCAGCAGCCCGGGGGGGGCAGAGAGTGCTGAAGCTTTCTTT
-	many	TRBV14	TRBJ2-5	CASSAVGREETQYF	TGTGCCAGCAGCGCTGTCGGTAGGGAAGAGACCCAGTACTTC
TRBD1	few	TRBV28	TRBJ1-2	CASSLAGTVYYGYTF	TGTGCCAGCAGCTTAGCGGGGACAGTTTATTATGGCTACACCTTC
-	many	TRBV19	TRBJ1-1	CASSISREGRGTEAFF	TGTGCCAGTAGTATCAGCAGGGAGGGAAGGGGCACTGAAGCTTTCTTT
-	many	TRBV28	TRBJ1-2	CASSFSGTAVIEGYTF	TGTGCCAGCAGTTTTTCTGGGACGGCCGTGATCGAGGGCTACACCTTC
-	many	TRBV28	TRBJ2-7	CASSKEAFSYEQYF	TGTGCCAGCAGTAAGGAGGCCTTCTCCTACGAGCAGTACTTC